Listed below are T cell receptor beta chains from one sample, sequenced in a study of regulatory T cells in long-lasting Graves disease. Via MiXCR, TCRdb re-called the multiplex PCR reads, giving one row per CDR3 protein. Altogether 550,000 to 650,000 distinct CDR3 sequences are present, about 16% being singletons, with the ten largest covering around 11%. The data were also submitted as part of a second study, on T cells in Graves' hyperthyroidism and ophthalmopathy.

This material consisted of peripheral blood mononuclear cells (PBMCs), taken at new diagnosis, from a patient treated with antithyroid drugs. These TCRs come from a man in his late teens or twenties with Graves disease. CDR3s include the opening cysteine and the closing phenylalanine or tryptophan. D genes are given only for firm matches. The size of a clone is reported for some rows only, either as once, few or many, or as a class for expanded clones.

J gene | V gene | D gene | clone size | CDR3 protein | CDR3 DNA
TRBJ2-7 | TRBV15 | . | . | CATSRDRELYEQYF | TGTGCCACCAGCAGAGATCGGGAGCTCTACGAGCAGTACTTC
TRBJ1-5 | TRBV2 | . | many | CASSFLGSNQPQHF | TGTGCCAGCAGTTTTTTGGGGAGCAATCAGCCCCAGCATTTT
TRBJ2-1 | TRBV5-6 | . | few | CASSWRARGYNEQFF | TGTGCCAGCAGCTGGAGGGCCAGGGGCTACAATGAGCAGTTCTTC
TRBJ2-2 | TRBV10-3 | TRBD2 | many | CAISEFGSGSAGELFF | TGTGCCATCAGTGAGTTTGGTAGCGGGAGCGCCGGGGAGCTGTTTTTT
TRBJ2-2 | TRBV6-1 | . | many | CASSEVTSTGELFF | TGTGCCAGCAGTGAGGTGACTAGCACCGGGGAGCTGTTTTTT
TRBJ2-1 | TRBV7-2 | . | many | CASSPPAGHYNEQFF | TGTGCCAGCAGCCCCCCAGCGGGACATTACAATGAGCAGTTCTTC
TRBJ2-1 | TRBV20-1 | . | few | CSASSGGEVGEQFF | TGCAGTGCTAGTTCGGGGGGCGAAGTCGGTGAGCAGTTCTTC
TRBJ1-1 | TRBV7-2 | . | few | CASSLYGGTNTEAFF | TGTGCCAGCAGCTTGTACGGGGGGACTAACACTGAAGCTTTCTTT
TRBJ2-2 | TRBV25-1 | . | once | CASSNNRDSEELFF | TGTGCCAGCAGTAACAACAGGGACTCCGAGGAGCTGTTTTTT
TRBJ2-1 | TRBV5-8 | TRBD1 | many | CASSPGTGQFF | TGTGCCAGCAGCCCCGGGACAGGTCAGTTCTTC
TRBJ1-3 | TRBV27 | . | . | CASSLSRGYGNTIYF | TGTGCCAGCAGTTTATCCAGGGGATATGGAAACACCATATATTTT
TRBJ1-4 | TRBV30 | . | few | CAWSVRDLANEKLFF | TGTGCCTGGAGTGTACGTGACTTGGCTAATGAAAAACTGTTTTTT
TRBJ2-1 | TRBV7-8 | TRBD1 | many | CASSSGQGPRRPRVNEQFF | TGTGCCAGCAGCTCGGGACAGGGCCCAAGGCGGCCCAGGGTCAATGAGCAGTTCTTC
TRBJ2-1 | TRBV30 | TRBD2 | few | CAWRWEGPDEQFF | TGTGCCTGGAGGTGGGAGGGACCCGATGAGCAGTTCTTC
TRBJ1-2 | TRBV7-9 | TRBD1 | once | CASSPWTGANYGYTF | TGTGCCAGCAGCCCCTGGACAGGAGCTAACTATGGCTACACCTTC
TRBJ2-3 | TRBV28 | . | . | CASSPDSDTQYF | TGTGCCAGCAGCCCGGATTCGGATACGCAGTATTTT
TRBJ2-5 | TRBV20-1 | . | many | CSARHNTGEGRETQYF | TGCAGTGCTAGACATAATACAGGGGAGGGCCGGGAGACCCAGTACTTC
TRBJ2-3 | TRBV28 | TRBD2 | . | CASSPPRGGTSGRVQPTSTDTQYF | TGTGCCAGCAGCCCCCCCCGGGGCGGGACTAGCGGGAGAGTGCAGCCCACTAGCACAGATACGCAGTATTTT
TRBJ2-4 | TRBV19 | . | few | CASSIGASAKNIQYF | TGTGCCAGTAGTATAGGAGCCTCAGCCAAAAACATTCAGTACTTC
TRBJ2-2 | TRBV7-2 | TRBD1 | few | CASSLTGYTGELFF | TGTGCCAGCAGCCTGACAGGGTACACCGGGGAGCTGTTTTTT
TRBJ2-3 | TRBV6-5 | . | . | CASSLGHGGATDTQYF | TGTGCCAGCAGTTTGGGTCATGGAGGGGCAACAGATACGCAGTATTTT
TRBJ2-4 | TRBV20-1 | TRBD1 | . | CSAGGQEMILAKNIQYF | TGCAGTGCTGGGGGACAGGAGATGATCCTAGCCAAAAACATTCAGTACTTC
TRBJ1-1 | TRBV20-1 | TRBD1 | many | CSARVTGTGSMNTEAFF | TGCAGTGCTAGAGTTACTGGGACAGGGAGCATGAACACTGAAGCTTTCTTT
TRBJ2-7 | TRBV20-1 | . | . | CSARDRAGGSYEQYF | TGCAGTGCTAGAGATCGGGCAGGGGGGTCCTACGAGCAGTACTTC
TRBJ2-7 | TRBV28 | . | few | CAIPPGDEQYF | TGTGCCATCCCCCCCGGCGACGAGCAGTACTTC
TRBJ2-7 | TRBV4-1 | . | . | CASSQDLVETTYEQYF | TGCGCCAGCAGCCAAGATCTAGTGGAGACAACCTACGAGCAGTACTTC
TRBJ1-5 | TRBV10-3 | . | . | CAINSGPDQPQHF | TGTGCCATCAATTCCGGGCCTGACCAGCCCCAGCATTTT
TRBJ2-1 | TRBV6-1 | TRBD1 | . | CASGTALSSYNEQFF | TGTGCCAGCGGGACAGCCCTAAGCTCCTACAATGAGCAGTTCTTC
TRBJ1-2 | TRBV5-6 | TRBD1 | many | CASSWDRGSGYTF | TGTGCCAGCAGCTGGGACAGGGGATCTGGCTACACCTTC
TRBJ1-1 | TRBV5-1 | . | many | CATRRDSMNTEAFF | TGCGCCACCCGGAGAGACAGCATGAACACTGAAGCTTTCTTT
TRBJ1-2 | TRBV19 | . | . | CASRSLGENYGYTF | TGTGCCAGTAGGTCTCTGGGAGAAAACTATGGCTACACCTTC
TRBJ1-2 | TRBV12-3/TRBV12-4 | . | many | CASSFQAYGYTF | TGTGCCAGCAGTTTTCAGGCATATGGCTACACCTTC
TRBJ1-6 | TRBV4-1 | . | . | CASSQVAGSPLHF | TGCGCCAGCAGCCAAGTTGCCGGGTCACCCCTCCACTTT
TRBJ1-3 | TRBV10-1 | . | . | CASSVRAPSGNTIYF | TGCGCCAGCAGTGTGAGGGCTCCCTCTGGAAACACCATATATTTT
TRBJ1-2 | TRBV2 | . | many | CASSEGGYGYTF | TGTGCCAGCAGTGAAGGAGGATATGGCTACACCTTC
TRBJ2-1 | TRBV6-1 | TRBD2 | many | CASSDYSGRKQFF | TGTGCCAGCAGTGATTATAGCGGGAGAAAGCAGTTCTTC
TRBJ2-3 | TRBV20-1 | TRBD1 | . | CSAPRARGSFGDTQYF | TGCAGTGCTCCACGAGCCAGGGGGTCTTTCGGCGATACGCAGTATTTT
TRBJ2-3 | TRBV2 | TRBD1 | many | CASTPGPGQADTQYF | TGTGCCAGCACCCCAGGACCAGGACAGGCTGATACGCAGTATTTT
TRBJ2-1 | TRBV5-1 | . | . | CASSTATPQYNEQFF | TGCGCCAGCAGCACCGCAACCCCACAGTACAATGAGCAGTTCTTC
TRBJ1-2 | TRBV7-2 | . | . | CASSLSPGGVTGGYTF | TGTGCCAGCAGCTTATCCCCCGGGGGGGTGACGGGTGGCTACACCTTC
TRBJ2-1 | TRBV11-2 | . | many | CASSLDPGASFNEQFF | TGTGCCAGCAGCTTAGATCCGGGGGCCTCTTTCAATGAGCAGTTCTTC
TRBJ2-7 | TRBV27 | TRBD2 | many | CASSLGNGGDYFLDEQYF | TGTGCCAGCAGTTTGGGGAATGGCGGGGACTACTTTTTGGACGAGCAGTACTTC
TRBJ1-2 | TRBV11-1 | . | . | CASSYTDGNYGYTF | TGTGCCAGCAGTTACACTGACGGGAACTATGGCTACACCTTC
TRBJ2-1 | TRBV18 | TRBD1 | . | CASSPTWTGGNEQFF | TGTGCCAGCTCACCAACCTGGACAGGCGGCAATGAGCAGTTCTTC
TRBJ1-1 | TRBV10-3 | . | many | CAIRTDQVDLNTEAFF | TGTGCCATCAGGACCGACCAAGTAGACCTGAACACTGAAGCTTTCTTT
TRBJ2-7 | TRBV5-1 | TRBD2 | . | CASSYRTSGKVEQYF | TGCGCCAGCAGCTACCGGACTAGCGGGAAAGTGGAGCAGTACTTC
TRBJ1-1 | TRBV6-2/TRBV6-3 | . | . | CASSSTSRSRGEAFF | TGTGCCAGCAGTTCTACTTCCCGCAGTCGTGGAGAAGCTTTCTTT
TRBJ2-7 | TRBV6-2/TRBV6-3 | TRBD1 | . | CASSYSRDSIYEQYF | TGTGCCAGCAGTTACTCTAGGGACAGCATCTACGAGCAGTACTTC